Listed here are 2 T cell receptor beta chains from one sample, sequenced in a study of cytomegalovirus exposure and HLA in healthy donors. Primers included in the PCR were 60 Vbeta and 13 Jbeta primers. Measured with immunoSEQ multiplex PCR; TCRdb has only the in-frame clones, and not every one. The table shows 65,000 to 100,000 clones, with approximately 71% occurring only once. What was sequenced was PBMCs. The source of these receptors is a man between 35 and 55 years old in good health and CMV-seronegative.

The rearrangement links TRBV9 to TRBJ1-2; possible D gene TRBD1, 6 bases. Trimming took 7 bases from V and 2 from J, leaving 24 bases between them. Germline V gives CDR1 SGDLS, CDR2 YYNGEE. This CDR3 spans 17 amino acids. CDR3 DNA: TGTGCCAGCTCACGGGGAGGGCTGGCAGGGGCAAACTATGGCTACACCTTC. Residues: CASSRGGLAGANYGYTF.

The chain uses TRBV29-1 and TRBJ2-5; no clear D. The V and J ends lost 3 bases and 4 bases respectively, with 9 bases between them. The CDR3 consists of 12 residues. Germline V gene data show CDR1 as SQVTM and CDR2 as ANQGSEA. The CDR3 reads CSVDRVGETQYF. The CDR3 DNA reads TGCAGCGTTGATCGGGTAGGAGAGACCCAGTACTTC.